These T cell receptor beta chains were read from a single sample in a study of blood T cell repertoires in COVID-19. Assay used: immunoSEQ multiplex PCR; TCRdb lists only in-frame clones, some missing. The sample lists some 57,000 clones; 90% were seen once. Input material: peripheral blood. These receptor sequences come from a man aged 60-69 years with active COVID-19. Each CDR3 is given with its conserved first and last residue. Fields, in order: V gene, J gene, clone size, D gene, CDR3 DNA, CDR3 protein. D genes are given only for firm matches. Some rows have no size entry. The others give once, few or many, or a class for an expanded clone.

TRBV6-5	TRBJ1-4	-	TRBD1	TGTGCCAGCAGTCACAGGGGGGCTAATGAAAAACTGTTTTTT	CASSHRGANEKLFF
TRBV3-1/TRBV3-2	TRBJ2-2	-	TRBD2	TGTGCCAGCGTCCTAGCGGGAGGGCCTACCGGGGAGCTGTTTTTT	CASVLAGGPTGELFF
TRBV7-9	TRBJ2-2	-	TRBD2	TGTGCCAGCAGCCAGTTGCTAGCGGGAGGGCCGATGGAGCTGTTTTTT	CASSQLLAGGPMELFF
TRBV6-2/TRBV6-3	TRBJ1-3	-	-	TGTGCCAGCAGTTACGCAGTAATATCTGGAAACACCATATATTTT	CASSYAVISGNTIYF
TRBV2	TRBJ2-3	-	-	TGTGCCAGCAGTGCTGGGAGGGGGGCCACAGATACGCAGTATTTT	CASSAGRGATDTQYF
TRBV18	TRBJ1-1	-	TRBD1	TGTGCCAGCTCACCAGGGACAGCCTCTTACACTGAAGCTTTCTTT	CASSPGTASYTEAFF
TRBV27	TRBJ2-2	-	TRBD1	TGTGCCAGCAGGATTACAGGGGTCACCGGGGAGCTGTTTTTT	CASRITGVTGELFF
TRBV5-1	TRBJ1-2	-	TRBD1	TGCGCCAGCAGCGCGGGACAGGGTAATAGCTACACCTTC	CASSAGQGNSYTF
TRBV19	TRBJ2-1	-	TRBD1	TGTGCCAGTAGTACAAGACAGGGCGCCTACAATGAGCAGTTCTTC	CASSTRQGAYNEQFF
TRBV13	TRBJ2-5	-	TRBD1	TGTGCCAGCAGCCAAACCCGACAGGGGGACCGAGAGACCCAGTACTTC	CASSQTRQGDRETQYF
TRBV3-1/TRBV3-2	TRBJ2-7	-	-	TGTGCCAGCAGCCAATTAGATTCCTACGAGCAGTACTTC	CASSQLDSYEQYF
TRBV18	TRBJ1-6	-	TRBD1	TGTGCCAGCTCACACCTCCGGACAGGGGGAAATTCACCCCTCCACTTT	CASSHLRTGGNSPLHF
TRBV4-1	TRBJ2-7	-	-	TGCGCCAGCAGCCAAGACTCTAAATACTACGAGCAGTACTTC	CASSQDSKYYEQYF
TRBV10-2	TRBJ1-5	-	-	TGCGCCAGCAGTGAGAAAGGGGGGGGGTACCAGCCCCAGCATTTT	CASSEKGGGYQPQHF
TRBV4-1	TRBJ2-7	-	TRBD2	TGCGCCAGCAGCCCCCAAGCCCTAGCGGGGGCCTACGAGCAGTACTTC	CASSPQALAGAYEQYF
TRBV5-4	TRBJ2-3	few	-	TGTGCCAGCAGCTTGGGGGGGGGCACAGATACGCAGTATTTT	CASSLGGGTDTQYF
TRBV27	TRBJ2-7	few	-	TGTGCCAGCAGTTTTCTGGCTAGTCACGAGCAGTACTTC	CASSFLASHEQYF
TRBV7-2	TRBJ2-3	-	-	TGTGCCAGCAGCTTCGGGGAGAACACAGATACGCAGTATTTT	CASSFGENTDTQYF
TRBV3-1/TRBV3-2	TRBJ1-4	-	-	TGTGCCAGCAGCCAAGGACTTCTGAGTGGGGAAAAACTGTTTTTT	CASSQGLLSGEKLFF
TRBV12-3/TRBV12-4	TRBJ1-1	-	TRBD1	TGTGCCAGCACCCAGGACAGGGCTGAAGCTTTCTTT	CASTQDRAEAFF
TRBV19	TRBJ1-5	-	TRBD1	TGTGCCAGTAGTAAATTGAACAGGGGAGGTACTCAGCCCCAGCATTTT	CASSKLNRGGTQPQHF
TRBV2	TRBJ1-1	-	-	TGTGCCTCACAAAACACTGAAGCTTTCTTT	CASQNTEAFF
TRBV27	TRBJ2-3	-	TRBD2	TGTGCCAGCAGTTTAGGAATAGCGGGGGGAGATACGCAGTATTTT	CASSLGIAGGDTQYF
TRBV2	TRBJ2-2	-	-	TGTGCCAGCAGCGACCGGAGGGTATCATCCGGGGAGCTGTTTTTT	CASSDRRVSSGELFF
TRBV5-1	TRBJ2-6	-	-	TGCGCCAGCAGCCCGCGTGCCGTCTCTGGGGCCAACGTCCTGACTTTC	CASSPRAVSGANVLTF
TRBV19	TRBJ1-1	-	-	TGTGCCAGTAACGACAGGCCCGGCAATCCTGAAGCTTTCTTT	CASNDRPGNPEAFF
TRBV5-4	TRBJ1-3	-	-	TGTGCCAGCAGCTTGGAGCAGGGTCGAAGTGGAAACACCATATATTTT	CASSLEQGRSGNTIYF
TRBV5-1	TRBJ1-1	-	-	TGCGCCAGCAGCCCGGACACCCGATCCAACACTGAAGCTTTCTTT	CASSPDTRSNTEAFF
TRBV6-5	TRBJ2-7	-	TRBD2	TGTGCCAGCAGGGGACTAGCGGGACTTTACGAGCAGTACTTC	CASRGLAGLYEQYF
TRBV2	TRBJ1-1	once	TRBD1	TGTGCCAGCAGTATAATGGACAGGGCCCCCACTGAAGCTTTCTTT	CASSIMDRAPTEAFF
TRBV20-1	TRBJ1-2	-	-	TGCAGTGCTAAAGGGGCAGAAGGCTACACCTTC	CSAKGAEGYTF
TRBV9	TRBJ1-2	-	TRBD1	TGTGCCAGCAGCGTATCCCACAGGGGAATGGATGGCTACACCTTC	CASSVSHRGMDGYTF
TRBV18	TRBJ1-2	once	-	TGTGCCAGCTCTGAGGCGGGATCTCAGAACTATGGCTACACCTTC	CASSEAGSQNYGYTF
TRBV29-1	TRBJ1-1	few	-	TGCAGCGTTGTTGCAGGGGCAGATAGGGCTTTCTTT	CSVVAGADRAFF
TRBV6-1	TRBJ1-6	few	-	TGTGCCAGCAGTGAGCGGGGTTCACCCCTCCACTTT	CASSERGSPLHF
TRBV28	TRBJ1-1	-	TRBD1	TGTGCCAGCAGTTCCCCTGGGACAGCCAACACTGAAGCTTTCTTT	CASSSPGTANTEAFF
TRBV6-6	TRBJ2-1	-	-	TGTGCCAGCAGAAATACCCACCCCGGTCCTCTTGATGAGCAGTTCTTC	CASRNTHPGPLDEQFF
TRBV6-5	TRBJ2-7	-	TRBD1	TGTGCCAGCAACCCTCTGACAGGGGGCTTCAACGAGCAGTACTTC	CASNPLTGGFNEQYF
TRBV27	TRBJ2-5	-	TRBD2	TGTGCCAGCAGTTTATCTCTCCCGGGACTAGCGACCCAGTACTTC	CASSLSLPGLATQYF
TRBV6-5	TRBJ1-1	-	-	TGTGCCAGCAGTTACATACAGAACACTGAAGCTTTCTTT	CASSYIQNTEAFF
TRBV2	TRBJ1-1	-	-	TGTGCCAGCCGGACTGAGATGAACACTGAAGCTTTCTTT	CASRTEMNTEAFF
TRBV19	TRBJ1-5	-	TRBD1	TGTGCCAGTAGTGGCTTTTTTTCAGGGGGTCGCGGGGTAAGCAATCAGCCCCAGCATTTT	CASSGFFSGGRGVSNQPQHF
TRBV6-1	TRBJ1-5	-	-	TGTGCCAGCAGTGAATTGGGCCTGCGGGGCAATCAGCCCCAGCATTTT	CASSELGLRGNQPQHF
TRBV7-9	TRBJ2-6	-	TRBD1	TGTGCCAGCAGCTTGACAGGGAAATCTGGGGCCAACGTCCTGACTTTC	CASSLTGKSGANVLTF
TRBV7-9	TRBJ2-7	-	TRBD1	TGTGCCAGCAGCGGCGACAGGGTCCAAGCCTACGAGCAGTACTTC	CASSGDRVQAYEQYF
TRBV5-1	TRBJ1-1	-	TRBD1	TGCGCCAGCAGCTCCCGACAGGGAATGACTGAAGCTTTCTTT	CASSSRQGMTEAFF
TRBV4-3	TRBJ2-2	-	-	TGCGCCAGCAACATGGTAGGAGTCACCGGGGAGCTGTTTTTT	CASNMVGVTGELFF